This T cell receptor beta chain was identified in a study of glioma-infiltrating T cells after dendritic cell vaccination. Background on the study: Dendritic cell vaccination trial patients had either newly diagnosed or recurrent glioblastoma. Patients received autologous tumor lysate-pulsed dendritic cell vaccination between about 2003 and 2013. Study-wide points: Longer survival after dendritic cell vaccination followed higher pretreatment TIL content.

CDR1 and CDR2 (germline): LNHDA, SQIVND (reference sequence). V lost 3 bases and J 5 bases, leaving 13 bases between the germline ends. CDR3 length: 15 amino acids. Comment on this clone: Its antigen is as yet unknown.

The primer mix had 60 V beta and 13 J beta primers. The method was immunoSEQ multiplex PCR; TCRdb's version includes in-frame clones alone and lacks a portion of them. Found here are 80,000 to 95,000 clones, about 84% of them singletons; the top ten hold around 3%. This chain joins TRBV19 and TRBJ2-2; TRBD2 might be the D (5 bases). The sequenced sample was blood, obtained before dendritic cell vaccination. The receptor's source is a human donor with glioblastoma. DNA for the CDR3: TGTGCCAGTAGTATTACCGGGATTCGGACCGGGGAGCTGTTTTTT. Translating it yields CASSITGIRTGELFF.